The T cell receptor beta chain under discussion was sequenced for a study of blood T cell repertoires in COVID-19 (dated by TCRdb to 2020 to 2022). Study-wide context: The collaborator samples originated in the United States, Italy and Spain and spanned the acute and convalescent phases of COVID-19. The repertoires were released in a freely available public database meant as a resource for research on the immune response to SARS-CoV-2. Where available, HLA class I and class II types were obtained from metadata supplied by the sample provider rather than from assay-based typing. Sample metadata almost always included a de-identified subject ID, COVID-19 status, age in years and sex. Subjects who had been exposed to COVID-19, were actively infected with it, or had recovered from it provided the deeply sampled blood TCRbeta repertoires that made up the dataset. The prospective study material was composed of cDNA or gDNA derived from T cells, B-cell-depleted T cells, or PBMCs. The samples were drawn from two sources: the first 160 participants of the ongoing ImmuneRACE study, and over 950 subjects contributed by 6 global collaborators. Points the paper makes about the study in general: Clinical and demographic metadata were provided uncurated, with the amount varying by source and participant.

Each collaborating institution followed its own protocols to collect whole blood in K2EDTA tubes. Collaborator samples were shipped for TCRbeta analysis as frozen whole blood, isolated PBMCs, or DNA extracted from either sample type. TCRbeta CDR3 regions were amplified from genomic DNA by means of the immunoSEQ Assay, a bias-controlled multiplex PCR. In the authors' own workflow: Nucleated cell counts per sample were estimated from amplification of reference gene primers within the assay. To quantify the absolute abundance of each unique TCRbeta CDR3 rearrangement, sequence reads were collapsed and filtered. For each sample, productive Simpson clonality was calculated as the square root of Simpson's diversity index across productive rearrangements. As stored in TCRdb, this immuneACCESS dataset retains in-frame rearrangements with V and J assigned. A fraction of the clones does not appear; measured against another copy, unresolved V genes explain less than half of the discrepancy, and the remainder lacks a known reason. V and J calls and clone size are as listed in that table; D and trimming were resolved from the DNA. In this sample the table shows 350,000 to 450,000 clones, around 85% of which occur a single time. The ten top clones hold 3.6% of the sample.

At the junction V is shortened by 5 bases and J by 1 base, with 11 bases in between. Looking up the germline V gene yields CDR1 SGHVS and CDR2 FQNEAQ. Inclusive of the bounding cysteine and phenylalanine, the CDR3 is 14 residues long. Only the CDR3 portion is preserved as DNA: 42 bases, with reading frame beginning at the first base. This clone was recorded only once. Its specific antigen is unknown. Base-call qualities are not available, and no considerably larger clone is one nucleotide away. The TCR comes from a woman aged 18-29 years with acute or convalescent COVID-19. The chain employs TRBV7-8 and TRBJ1-1; a tentative D call is TRBD1 (5 bases match). Sequenced: peripheral blood. The nucleotides are TGTGCCAGCAGCCTGATGCAGGGGAACACTGAAGCTTTCTTT. Translated, it reads CASSLMQGNTEAFF.